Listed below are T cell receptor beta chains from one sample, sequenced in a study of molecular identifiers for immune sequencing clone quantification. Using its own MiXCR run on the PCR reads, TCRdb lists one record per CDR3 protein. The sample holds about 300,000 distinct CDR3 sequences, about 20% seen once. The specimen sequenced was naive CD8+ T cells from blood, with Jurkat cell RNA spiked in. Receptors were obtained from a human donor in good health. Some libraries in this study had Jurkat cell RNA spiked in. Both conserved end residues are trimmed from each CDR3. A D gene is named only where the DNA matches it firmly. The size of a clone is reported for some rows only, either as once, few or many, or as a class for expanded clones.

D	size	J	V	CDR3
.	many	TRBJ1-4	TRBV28	ASSKGRTNEKLF
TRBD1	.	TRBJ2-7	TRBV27	ASGTGGSYEQY
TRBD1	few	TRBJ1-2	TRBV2	ASSEVPGQYYGYT
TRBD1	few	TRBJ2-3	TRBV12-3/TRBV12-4	ASSFDRGHADTQY
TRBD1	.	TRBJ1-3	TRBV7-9	ASSMGQLVSGDTIC
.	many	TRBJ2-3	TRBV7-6	ASSPLSRNTDTQY
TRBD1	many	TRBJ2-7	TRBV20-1	SANPHRGSSYEQY
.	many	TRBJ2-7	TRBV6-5	ASSYYGKRPYEQY
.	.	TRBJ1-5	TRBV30	AWSVRWSLHQPQH
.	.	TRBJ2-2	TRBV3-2	ASSQEGQGVKYTGELF
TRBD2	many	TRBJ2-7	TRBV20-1	SARGLAGESYEQY
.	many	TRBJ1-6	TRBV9	ASSERDGGNPNSPLH
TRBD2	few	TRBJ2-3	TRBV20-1	SATPSVGSGSYADTQY
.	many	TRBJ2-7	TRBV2	ASSEYSPTSYEQY
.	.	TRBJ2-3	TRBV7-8	ASSLDVQAATDTQY
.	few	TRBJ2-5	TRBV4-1	ASSQANQETQY
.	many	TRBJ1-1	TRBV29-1	SVTTGYNTEAF
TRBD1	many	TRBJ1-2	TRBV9	ASSSRTGDNYGYT
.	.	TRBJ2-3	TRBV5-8	ASSFSDTRGPLTDTQY
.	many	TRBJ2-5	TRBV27	ASSFRGGETQY
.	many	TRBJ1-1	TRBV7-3	ASSPPLRQGGTEAF
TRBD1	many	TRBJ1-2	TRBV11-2	ASSLQTTGGGYGYT
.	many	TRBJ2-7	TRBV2	ASSSASYERY